This TCR beta chain was retrieved from a study of beta chain features in type 1 diabetes. Overall study: Sorted cells examined across all samples numbered 85 million to 130 million.

Sequencing targeted expressed TCRB transcripts, as all isolated RNA had been reverse transcribed. TCRdb's table, derived via immunoSEQ multiplex PCR, lists solely in-frame clones and lacks some. The table lists 400,000 to 600,000 clones, 30% of them singletons. There was one heparinised blood draw per donor, averaging around 100 mL. A CD45RO/CCR7/CD25/CD127/CD95/CD27 panel sorted naive, central memory, regulatory and stem cell-like memory CD4+ cells. The study, taken as a whole, reports: Healthy donors had naive, central memory and Treg TCRB repertoires that appeared less similar than those seen among patients.

In its sample, this clone was seen a few times. Its specificity is unknown. The CDR3 consists of 14 residues. Looked up from germline, CDR1 is ENHRY and CDR2 is SYGVKD. V was cut by 3 bases and J by 2 bases, with 9 bases left in between. The chain employs TRBV10-3 and TRBJ2-3; D may be TRBD1 (5 bases). The source material was naive CD4+ T cells from blood. The source is a man between 18 and 29 years old in good health. CDR3 DNA sequence: TGTGCCATCAGTGAAAGGGGCAACACAGATACGCAGTATTTT. Translation: CAISERGNTDTQYF.